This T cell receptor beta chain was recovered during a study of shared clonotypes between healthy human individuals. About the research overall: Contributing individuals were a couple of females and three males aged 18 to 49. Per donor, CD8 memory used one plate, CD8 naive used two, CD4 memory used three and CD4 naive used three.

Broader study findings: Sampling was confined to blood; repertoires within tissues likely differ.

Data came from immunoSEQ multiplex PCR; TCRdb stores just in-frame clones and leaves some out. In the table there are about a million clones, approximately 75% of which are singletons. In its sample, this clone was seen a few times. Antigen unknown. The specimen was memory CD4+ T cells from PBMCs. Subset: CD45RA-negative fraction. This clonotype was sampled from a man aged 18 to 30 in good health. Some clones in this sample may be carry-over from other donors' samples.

The CDR3 nucleotides read TGTGCCAGCAGTCCATATGGACAGGGAAGAGCTTTCTTT. Its translation is CASSPYGQGRAFF. V is TRBV27 and J is TRBJ1-1, with TRBD1 matching over 8 bases. Trimming removed 5 bases from V and 10 bases from J; junction bases left unmatched: 9. This CDR3 is built from 13 residues. Germline V gene sequence: CDR1 MNHEY, CDR2 SMNVEV (reference sequence).